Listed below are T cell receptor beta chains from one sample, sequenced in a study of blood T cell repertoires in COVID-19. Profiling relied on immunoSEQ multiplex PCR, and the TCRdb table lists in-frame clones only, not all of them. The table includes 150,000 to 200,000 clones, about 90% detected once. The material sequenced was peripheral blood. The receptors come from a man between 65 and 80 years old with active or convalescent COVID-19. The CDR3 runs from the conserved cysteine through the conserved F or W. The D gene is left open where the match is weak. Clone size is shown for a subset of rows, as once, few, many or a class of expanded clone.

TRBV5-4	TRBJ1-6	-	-	TGTGCCAGCAGCTTCTCAGGGTATCCTTCACCCCTCCACTTT	CASSFSGYPSPLHF
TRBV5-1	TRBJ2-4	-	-	TGCGCCAGCAGCTTGGAGGGGACCAAAAACATTCAGTACTTC	CASSLEGTKNIQYF
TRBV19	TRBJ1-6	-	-	TGTGCCAGTAGCCCCCAGGCCCAAGACTCCTATAATTCACCCCTCCACTTT	CASSPQAQDSYNSPLHF
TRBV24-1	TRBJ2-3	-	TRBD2	TGTGCCACCAGTGATCCTCCCGGGACTAGCGGGAGCAATACAGATACGCAGTATTTT	CATSDPPGTSGSNTDTQYF
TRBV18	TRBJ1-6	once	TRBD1	TGTGCCAGCTCCGGACAGGGGAGTAATTCACCCCTCCACTTT	CASSGQGSNSPLHF
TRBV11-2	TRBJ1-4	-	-	TGTGCCAGCAGCTTTACAGGGAATGAAAAACTGTTTTTT	CASSFTGNEKLFF
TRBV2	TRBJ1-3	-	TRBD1	TGTGCCAGCGGCAACAGGGGGACTGGAAACACCATATATTTT	CASGNRGTGNTIYF
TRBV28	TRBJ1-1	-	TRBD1	TGTGCCTCCAAGGACAGGTATAGGGAAGCTTTCTTT	CASKDRYREAFF
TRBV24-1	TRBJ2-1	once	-	TGTGCCACCAGTGATCTCCGGGACATCTACAATGAGCAGTTCTTC	CATSDLRDIYNEQFF
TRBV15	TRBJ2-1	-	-	TGTGCCACCAGCAGAGAAGGTTTACGGAGACTTACGGGTTCCTACAATGAGCAGTTCTTC	CATSREGLRRLTGSYNEQFF
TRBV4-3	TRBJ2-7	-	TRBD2	TGCGCCAGCAGCCAGGTAAAGTCTAGCGGAAGCTCCTACGAGCAGTACTTC	CASSQVKSSGSSYEQYF
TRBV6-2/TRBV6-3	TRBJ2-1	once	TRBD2	TGTGCCAGCAGTTACTCGCGGCTAGCGGGACAAATGAACTACAATGAGCAGTTCTTC	CASSYSRLAGQMNYNEQFF
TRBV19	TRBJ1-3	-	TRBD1	TGTGCCAGTAGTTCCGGGACAGGGCGTGGAAACACCATATATTTT	CASSSGTGRGNTIYF
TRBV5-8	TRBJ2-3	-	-	TGTGCCAGCAGCCGACCGGGGGAGAATACGCAGTATTTT	CASSRPGENTQYF
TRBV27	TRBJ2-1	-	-	TGTGCCAGCAGTTTATCTCGTGGTAGCTCCTACAATGAGCAGTTCTTC	CASSLSRGSSYNEQFF
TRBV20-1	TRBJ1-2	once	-	TGCAGTGCTAGTCCTTCCGGTGGGGCGAACTATGGCTACACCTTC	CSASPSGGANYGYTF
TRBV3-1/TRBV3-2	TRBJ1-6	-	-	TGTGCCAGCAGCCAACCTCCGGGCCGAGGGATTTCACCCCTCCACTTT	CASSQPPGRGISPLHF
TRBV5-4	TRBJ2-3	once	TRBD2	TGTGCCAGCAGCCCAGCGACTAGCCGAAGCACAGATACGCAGTATTTT	CASSPATSRSTDTQYF
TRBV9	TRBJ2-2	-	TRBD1	TGTGCCAGCAGCTCCCGGACAGGGGCGAACACCGGGGAGCTGTTTTTT	CASSSRTGANTGELFF
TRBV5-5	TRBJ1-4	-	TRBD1	TGTGCCAGCAGCTTGTTGACAGGGGGCACGGATGAAAAACTGTTTTTT	CASSLLTGGTDEKLFF
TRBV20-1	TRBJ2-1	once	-	TGCAGTGCTAGTACGAACCAACTTGCCAATGAGCAGTTCTTC	CSASTNQLANEQFF
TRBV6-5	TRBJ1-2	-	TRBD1	TGTGCCAGTGGGACAGGGGGCGCAGGTTCAGAAGGCTACACCTTC	CASGTGGAGSEGYTF
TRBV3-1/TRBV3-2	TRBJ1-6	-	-	TGTGCCAGCTCACCAAGCACCTATAATTCACCCCTCCACTTT	CASSPSTYNSPLHF
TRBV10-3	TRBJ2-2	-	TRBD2	TGTGCCATCAGCAAGGGACTAGCGGGGGTCACCGGGGAGCTGTTTTTT	CAISKGLAGVTGELFF
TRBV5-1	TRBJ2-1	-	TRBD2	TGCGCCAGCAGCTTGGGCGGCGGGAGCTCCTACAATGAGCAGTTCTTC	CASSLGGGSSYNEQFF
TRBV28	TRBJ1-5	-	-	TGTGCCAGCATCACCGGCGGGGCTTCCCATAGCAATCAGCCCCAGCATTTT	CASITGGASHSNQPQHF
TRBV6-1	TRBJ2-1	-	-	TGTGCCAGCAGTGATGGGGACACCCTTAATGAGCAGTTCTTC	CASSDGDTLNEQFF
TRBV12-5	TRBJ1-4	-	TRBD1	TGTGCTAGTGCCCCAGGGACAGGAATGGGCTACTCTGCAACTAATGAAAAACTGTTTTTT	CASAPGTGMGYSATNEKLFF
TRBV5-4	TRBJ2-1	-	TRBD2	TGTGCCAGCAGCCCCGGTTCGCTAGCGGGAGGGGGACCCTACAATGAGCAGTTCTTC	CASSPGSLAGGGPYNEQFF
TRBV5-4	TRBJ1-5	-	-	TGTGCCAGCAGCTTTGGGGGGGTTTATAGCAATCAGCCCCAGCATTTT	CASSFGGVYSNQPQHF
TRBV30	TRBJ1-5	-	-	TGTGCCTGGAGTGTATCTAGTTTGGATCAGCCCCAGCATTTT	CAWSVSSLDQPQHF
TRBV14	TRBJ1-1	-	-	TGTGCCAGCAGCCAGGGGGGGAATCCTATTGAAGCTTTCTTT	CASSQGGNPIEAFF
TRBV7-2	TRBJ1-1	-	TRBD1	TGTGCCAGCAGAATTCGACAGGGCCGTACTGAAGCTTTCTTT	CASRIRQGRTEAFF
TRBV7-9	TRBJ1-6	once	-	TGTGCCAGCAGCCCCAGCGGGCCTACTTCACCCCTCCACTTT	CASSPSGPTSPLHF
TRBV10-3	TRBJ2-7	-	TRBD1	TGTGCCATCAGTGAGAAAACAGGGGTGGCCGAGCAGTACTTC	CAISEKTGVAEQYF
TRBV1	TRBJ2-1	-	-	TGCACCAGCAGCCATCCGGTCTTCAGCGGAGACTACAATGAGCAGTTCTTC	CTSSHPVFSGDYNEQFF
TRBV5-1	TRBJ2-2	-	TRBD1	TGCGCCAGCAGCCCCCGGACAGGGGGCAACGGGGAGCTGTTTTTT	CASSPRTGGNGELFF
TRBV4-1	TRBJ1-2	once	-	TGCGCCAGCAGCCAGCAGGGTTATTATGGCTACACCTTC	CASSQQGYYGYTF
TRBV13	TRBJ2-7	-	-	TGTGCCAGCAGCTTTCGAACAGGCCCTAGCTCCTACGAGCAGTACTTC	CASSFRTGPSSYEQYF
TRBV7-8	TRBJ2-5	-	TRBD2	TGTGCCAGCAGCACCCGAGGACTAGCGGGGACCTGGGGAGAGACCCAGTACTTC	CASSTRGLAGTWGETQYF
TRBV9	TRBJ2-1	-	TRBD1	TGTGCCAGCAGCGTAGATCCCCGGGACAGGGTAATCTTC	CASSVDPRDRVIF
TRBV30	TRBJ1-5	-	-	TGTGCCTGGAGTGGCCCCAGGGTAGAGGTTAGGCCCCAGCATTTT	CAWSGPRVEVRPQHF